These 13 T cell receptor beta chains were sequenced from one sample in a study of human T cells and chemical hapten exposure. The time point: patch test 2, 6 weeks after DPC sensitization. Described treatment: therapeutic diphenylcyclopropenone sensitization with weekly scalp DPC. TCRdb re-called the RACE reads through MiXCR, storing one row per CDR3 protein. The sample has some 79,000 distinct CDR3 sequences; roughly a tenth are singletons. The starting material was whole blood, obtained in connection with sensitization to the hapten diphenylcyclopropenone (DPC). These TCRs come from a woman between 45 and 65 years old with alopecia areata. Some clones in this sample may be carry-over from other donors' samples.

This chain joins TRBV10-3 and TRBJ2-7; 8 bases align to TRBD1. The CDR3 sequence is 12 residues long. J gave up 6 bases and V 8 bases, and 6 bases lay outside the gene matches. Germline V gene sequence: CDR1 ENHRY, CDR2 SYGVKD. The CDR3 DNA follows: TGTGCCATCCGACAGGGGTCCGGCGAGCAGTACTTC. This encodes CAIRQGSGEQYF.

The J gene is TRBJ2-1, the V gene TRBV6-2 or TRBV6-3; 7 bases match TRBD2. Germline values: CDR1 MNHEY, CDR2 SVGEGT. After removal of 8 bases from V and 0 bases from J, the junction contained 7 bases not matched to a gene. This CDR3 spans 15 amino acids. CDR3 protein: CASGRGSYSYNEQFF. The CDR3 DNA is TGTGCCAGCGGGAGGGGTTCATACTCCTACAATGAGCAGTTCTTC.

This clonotype was counted a few times. The chain carries TRBV27 and TRBJ1-6; no reliable D call. The V end was cut by 6 bases, the J end by 7 bases, with 10 bases between. CDR3 size: 13 residues. The germline V gene encodes CDR1 MNHEY and CDR2 SMNVEV (reference sequence). The CDR3 DNA follows: TGTGCCAGCAGACCGGCACTGAATTCACCCCTCCACTTT. Translating it yields CASRPALNSPLHF.

Remarks on this clonotype: Being one base from a much bigger clone, this may be a read error. This sequence joins TRBV7-6 and TRBJ1-5; D not resolved. Germline V gene sequence: CDR1 SGHVS, CDR2 FNYEAQ. This CDR3 is built from 14 residues. V lost 3 bases and J lost 2, with 8 bases in between. CDR3 coding DNA: TGTGCCAGCAGCTTTAGAGAGGGCAATCAGCCCCAGCATTTT. This sequence encodes CASSFREGNQPQHF.

The J gene is TRBJ2-7, the V gene TRBV29-1; 9 bases map to TRBD2. Germline CDR1 reads SQVTM; CDR2 reads ANQGSEA. This CDR3 has 14 residues. V lost 3 bases and J lost 2; bases outside the gene matches: 5. The CDR3 region has the DNA TGCAGCGTTGAGGGTCTAGCGGGGCCCTACGAGCAGTACTTC. This gives the protein CSVEGLAGPYEQYF.

This clonotype was counted ten times or more. The V and J genes are TRBV21-1 and TRBJ2-2. TRBV21-1 is a pseudogene segment. The CDR3 extends over 17 amino acids. For the CDR3, the DNA is TGTGCCAGCAGCAAAGTAACGACGGAAACGAACACCGGGGAGCTGTTTTTT. Residues: CASSKVTTETNTGELFF.

The table lists this clonotype with a few counts. V and J are TRBV24-1 and TRBJ2-1; perhaps TRBD1 as D (6 bases). Looked up from germline, CDR1 is KGHDR and CDR2 is SFDVKD. Trimming cost V 1 base and J 3 bases, with 15 bases left between them. The CDR3 runs 17 residues. Here the CDR3 reads CATSDLPDAQGYNEQFF. The CDR3 DNA reads TGTGCCACCAGTGATTTACCCGACGCACAGGGCTACAATGAGCAGTTCTTC.

This chain connects TRBV29-1 to TRBJ2-7; D is ambiguous. Germline loops: CDR1 SQVTM, CDR2 ANQGSEA. CDR3 length: 13 residues. V was cut by 3 bases and J by 3 bases, with 12 bases left in between. The CDR3 is CSVDRFGDYEQYF. CDR3 nucleotides: TGCAGCGTTGACAGATTTGGTGACTACGAGCAGTACTTC.

Only a few counts were recorded for this clonotype. The chain carries TRBV5-1 and TRBJ1-1; D remains ambiguous. Germline CDR1 reads SGHRS; CDR2 reads YFSETQ. Trimming removed 5 bases from V and 0 bases from J, with 14 bases in between. This CDR3 is 15 amino acids long. The CDR3 nucleotides are TGCGCCAGCAGTCAACTGAGCACTATGAACACTGAAGCTTTCTTT. This encodes CASSQLSTMNTEAFF.

This clonotype has just a few counts. The rearrangement joins TRBV7-2 to TRBJ2-1, with a tentative D call TRBD2 (6 bases). CDR1 is SGHTA, CDR2 FQGNSA, per germline. V shed 8 bases and J shed 2 bases, with 16 bases lying between them. This CDR3 is built from 15 residues. CDR3 loop: CASPGEADTYNEQFF. The CDR3 DNA reads TGTGCCAGCCCCGGGGAGGCAGACACCTACAATGAGCAGTTCTTC. The full variable domain, rest sourced from reference TRBV7-2 and TRBJ2-1, is GAGVSQSPSNKVTEKGKDVELRCDPISGHTALYWYRQSLGQGLEFLIYFQGNSAPDKSGLPSDRFSAERTGGSVSTLTIQRTQQEDSAVYLCASPGEADTYNEQFFGPGTRLTVL.

This clonotype appeared many times. V gene TRBV7-9 combines with J gene TRBJ1-2, with D possibly TRBD1 on 5 matching bases. Germline V gene sequence: CDR1 SEHNR, CDR2 FQNEAQ (reference sequence). V was clipped by 4 bases and J by 0 bases, with 9 bases between them. This CDR3 spans 14 amino acids. The CDR3 loop is CASSSSGANYGYTF. The CDR3 coding sequence is TGTGCCAGCAGCTCCTCGGGGGCTAACTATGGCTACACCTTC.

This clonotype was picked up a small number of times. The genes are TRBV27 and TRBJ2-3, with 7 bases identical to TRBD1. Germline V gives CDR1 MNHEY, CDR2 SMNVEV (reference sequence). The V segment lost 8 bases and the J segment 2 bases; nucleotides outside the gene matches: 10. CDR3 size: 15 residues. CDR3 region: CASHRQGMATDTQYF. CDR3 nucleotide sequence: TGTGCCAGCCATAGACAGGGAATGGCCACAGATACGCAGTATTTT.

The rearrangement joins TRBV3-1 to TRBJ1-5; 7 positions agree with TRBD1. Germline loops: CDR1 LGHDT, CDR2 YNNKEL (reference sequence). This CDR3 contains 16 residues. Trimming cost V 1 base and J 4 bases; bases outside gene matches: 7. CDR3 in amino acids: CASSQAGQRPNQPQHF. Here the CDR3 DNA reads TGTGCCAGCAGCCAAGCGGGACAGCGCCCGAATCAGCCCCAGCATTTT.